This TCR beta chain originates from a study of T cell responses to AZD1222 COVID-19 vaccine. Broader study findings: Nearly half of the spike-specific TCRs reportedly recognize variant regions that carry no mutations. No day 14 peak samples; only post-peak repertoires were characterized. The study identified only six AZD1222 recipients as seropositive at baseline. The CD4 TCRs associated with vaccination extended across spike and predominated at 160-218 and 743-854.

The method was immunoSEQ multiplex PCR; TCRdb's version includes in-frame clones alone and lacks a portion of them. The table records approximately 130,000 clones, over 90% of them present only once. CDR1 is MNHEY, CDR2 SMNVEV, per germline (reference sequence). This CDR3 is 17 amino acids long. After removal of 5 bases from V and 2 bases from J, the junction contained 7 bases not matched to a gene. Comment on this clone: The antigen is not known.

The V call is TRBV27, the J call TRBJ2-3, with 13 bases aligning to TRBD2. This clonotype was sampled from an adult in good health. The specimen was peripheral blood, collected on day 0 of AZD1222 vaccination. CDR3 sequence reads: CASSALGTSGITDTQYF. For the CDR3, the DNA is TGTGCCAGCAGTGCCCTAGGGACTAGCGGGATCACAGATACGCAGTATTTT.